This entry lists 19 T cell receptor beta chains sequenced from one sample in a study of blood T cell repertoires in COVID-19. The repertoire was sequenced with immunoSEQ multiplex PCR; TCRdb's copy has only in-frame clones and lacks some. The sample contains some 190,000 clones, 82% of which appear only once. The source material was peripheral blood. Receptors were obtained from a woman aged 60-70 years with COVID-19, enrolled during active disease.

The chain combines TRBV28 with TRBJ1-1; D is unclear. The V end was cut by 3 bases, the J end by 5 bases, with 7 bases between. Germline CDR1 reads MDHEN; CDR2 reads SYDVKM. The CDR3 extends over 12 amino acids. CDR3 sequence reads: CASSFRWTEAFF. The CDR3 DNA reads TGTGCCAGCAGTTTCAGGTGGACTGAAGCTTTCTTT.

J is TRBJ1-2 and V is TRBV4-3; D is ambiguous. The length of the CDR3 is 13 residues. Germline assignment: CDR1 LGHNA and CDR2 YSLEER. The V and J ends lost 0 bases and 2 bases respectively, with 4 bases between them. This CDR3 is CASSQDENYGYTF. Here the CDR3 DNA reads TGCGCCAGCAGCCAAGATGAGAACTATGGCTACACCTTC.

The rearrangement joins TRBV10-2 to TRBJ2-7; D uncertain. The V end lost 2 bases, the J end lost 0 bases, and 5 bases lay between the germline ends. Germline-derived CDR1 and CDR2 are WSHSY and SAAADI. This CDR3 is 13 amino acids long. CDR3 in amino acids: CASSEPFSYEQYF. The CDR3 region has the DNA TGCGCCAGCAGTGAGCCGTTCTCCTACGAGCAGTACTTC.

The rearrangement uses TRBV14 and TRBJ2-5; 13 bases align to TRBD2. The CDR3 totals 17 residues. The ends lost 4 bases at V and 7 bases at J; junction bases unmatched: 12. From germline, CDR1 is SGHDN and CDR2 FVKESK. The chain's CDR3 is CASSRQRTSGGVRTQYF. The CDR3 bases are TGTGCCAGCAGCCGACAGAGGACTAGCGGGGGCGTGCGGACCCAGTACTTC.

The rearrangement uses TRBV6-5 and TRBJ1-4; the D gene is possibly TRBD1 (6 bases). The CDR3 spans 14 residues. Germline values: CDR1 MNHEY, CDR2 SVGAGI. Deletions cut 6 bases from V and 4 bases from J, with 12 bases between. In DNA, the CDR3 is TGTGCCAGCAGGGCTCGGACAGATAATGAAAAACTGTTTTTT. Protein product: CASRARTDNEKLFF.

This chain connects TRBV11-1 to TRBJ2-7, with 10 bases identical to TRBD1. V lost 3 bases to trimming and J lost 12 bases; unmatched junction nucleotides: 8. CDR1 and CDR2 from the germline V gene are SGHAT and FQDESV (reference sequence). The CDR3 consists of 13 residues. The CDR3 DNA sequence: TGTGCCAGCAGCTTCACCGGGACAGGGGTTCGGTACTTC. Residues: CASSFTGTGVRYF.

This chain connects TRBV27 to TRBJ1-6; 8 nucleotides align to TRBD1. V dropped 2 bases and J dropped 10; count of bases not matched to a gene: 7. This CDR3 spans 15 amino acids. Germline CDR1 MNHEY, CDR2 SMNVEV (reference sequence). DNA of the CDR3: TGTGCCAGCAGTTTAGGACCAGGGGGCAGGTCACCCCTCCACTTT. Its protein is CASSLGPGGRSPLHF.

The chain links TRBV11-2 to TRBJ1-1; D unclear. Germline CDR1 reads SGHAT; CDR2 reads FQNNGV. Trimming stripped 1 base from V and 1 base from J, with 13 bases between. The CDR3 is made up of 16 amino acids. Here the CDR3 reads CASSLGSGMGNTEAFF. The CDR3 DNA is TGTGCCAGCAGCTTAGGGTCCGGGATGGGGAACACTGAAGCTTTCTTT.

The DNA for the CDR3 is TGCGCCAGCAGAAGACAGGTGGATGGAAACACCATATATTTT. It yields the protein CASRRQVDGNTIYF. This sequence joins TRBV5-1 and TRBJ1-3; the D gene is possibly TRBD1 (6 bases). There are 14 residues in the CDR3. The ends were cut back, 5 bases at V and 3 bases at J, with 12 bases in the middle. CDR1 is SGHRS, CDR2 YFSETQ, per germline.

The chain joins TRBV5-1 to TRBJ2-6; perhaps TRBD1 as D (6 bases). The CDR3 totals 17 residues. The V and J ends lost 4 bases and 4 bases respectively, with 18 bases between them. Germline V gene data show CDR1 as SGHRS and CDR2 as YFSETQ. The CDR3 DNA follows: TGCGCCAGCAGCAAAGGGGGACCCGAAGGGGGGGCCAACGTCCTGACTTTC. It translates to CASSKGGPEGGANVLTF.

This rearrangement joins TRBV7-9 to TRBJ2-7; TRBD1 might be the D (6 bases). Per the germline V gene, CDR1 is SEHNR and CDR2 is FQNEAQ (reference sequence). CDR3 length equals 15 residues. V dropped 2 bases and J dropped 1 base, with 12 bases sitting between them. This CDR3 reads CASSLISGQSYEQYF. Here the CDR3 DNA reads TGTGCCAGCAGCTTAATTTCTGGACAGTCCTACGAGCAGTACTTC.

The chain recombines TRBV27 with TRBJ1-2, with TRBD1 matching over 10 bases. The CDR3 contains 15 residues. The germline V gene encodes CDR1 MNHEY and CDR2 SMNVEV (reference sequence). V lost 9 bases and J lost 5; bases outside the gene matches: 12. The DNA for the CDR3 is TGTGCCAGTCGGGGCCGGGACAGGGGTTCATATGGCTACACCTTC. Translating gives CASRGRDRGSYGYTF.

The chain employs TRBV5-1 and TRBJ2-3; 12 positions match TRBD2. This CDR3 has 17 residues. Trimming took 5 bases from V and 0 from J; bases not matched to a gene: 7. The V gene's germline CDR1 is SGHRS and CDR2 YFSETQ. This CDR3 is CASRSLAGGPSTDTQYF. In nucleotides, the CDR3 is TGCGCCAGCAGATCACTAGCGGGGGGCCCTAGCACAGATACGCAGTATTTT.

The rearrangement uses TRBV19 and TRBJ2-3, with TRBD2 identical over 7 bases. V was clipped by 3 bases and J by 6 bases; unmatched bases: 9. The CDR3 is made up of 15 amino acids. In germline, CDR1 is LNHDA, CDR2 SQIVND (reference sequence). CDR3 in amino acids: CASSMERDSSDTQYF. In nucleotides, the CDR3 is TGTGCCAGTAGTATGGAGCGGGACTCGTCTGATACGCAGTATTTT.

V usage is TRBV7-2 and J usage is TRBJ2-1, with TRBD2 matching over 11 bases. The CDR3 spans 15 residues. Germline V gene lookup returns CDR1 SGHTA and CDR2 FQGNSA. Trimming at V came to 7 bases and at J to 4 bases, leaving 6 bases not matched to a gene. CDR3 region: CASIRLAGGYNEQFF. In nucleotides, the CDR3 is TGTGCCAGCATTAGGCTAGCGGGAGGTTACAATGAGCAGTTCTTC.

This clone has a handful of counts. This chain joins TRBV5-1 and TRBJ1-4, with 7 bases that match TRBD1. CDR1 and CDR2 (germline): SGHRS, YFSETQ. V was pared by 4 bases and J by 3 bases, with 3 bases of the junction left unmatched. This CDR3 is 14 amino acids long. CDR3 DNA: TGCGCCAGCAGCAGACAGGGATCTAATGAAAAACTGTTTTTT. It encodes CASSRQGSNEKLFF.

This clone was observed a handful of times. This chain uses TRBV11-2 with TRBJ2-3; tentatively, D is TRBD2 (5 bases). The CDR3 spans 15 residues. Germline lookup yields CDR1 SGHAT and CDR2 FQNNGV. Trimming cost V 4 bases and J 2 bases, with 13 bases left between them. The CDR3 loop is CASSSDGLDTDTQYF. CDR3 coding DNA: TGTGCCAGCAGCTCGGACGGACTTGACACAGATACGCAGTATTTT.

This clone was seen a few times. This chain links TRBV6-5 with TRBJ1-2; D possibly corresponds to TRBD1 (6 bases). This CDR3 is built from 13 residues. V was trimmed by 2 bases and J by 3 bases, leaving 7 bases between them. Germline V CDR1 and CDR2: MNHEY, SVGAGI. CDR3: CASSYQGYYGYTF. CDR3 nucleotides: TGTGCCAGCAGTTACCAGGGGTACTATGGCTACACCTTC.

DNA of the CDR3: TGTGCCATCAGTCCGGGACTATCCACCGAGCAGTTCTTC. It specifies CAISPGLSTEQFF. The chain couples TRBV10-3 to TRBJ2-1; 7 nucleotides align to TRBD2. The CDR3 sequence is 13 residues long. With V trimmed by 5 bases and J by 10 bases, 8 bases remained unmatched. Germline V gene lookup returns CDR1 ENHRY and CDR2 SYGVKD.